Each of the 26 T cell receptor beta chains below was sequenced from the same sample in a study of T cells after yellow fever vaccination. TCRdb re-analysed the 5' RACE reads in MiXCR, keeping a single row per CDR3 protein. In the table there are roughly 160,000 distinct CDR3 sequences, more than 5.5% of which are singletons. Sequencing used CD4+ T cells sorted from PBMCs, obtained 5 to 6 days after the first yellow fever vaccination. These receptor sequences come from a man between 18 and 29 years old who received the YFV17D yellow fever vaccine.

In its sample, this clonotype was seen many times. The gene calls are TRBV20-1 and TRBJ2-1; maybe TRBD2 (6 bases). This CDR3 has 14 amino acids. V was clipped by 0 bases and J by 8 bases, with 14 bases between them. Per the germline V gene, CDR1 is DFQATT and CDR2 is SNEGSKA (reference sequence). CDR3: CSARDATSNHEQFF. The CDR3 DNA reads as TGCAGTGCTAGAGATGCCACTAGCAACCATGAGCAGTTCTTC.

This clonotype was seen only a few times. The chain has TRBV4-3 and TRBJ1-5; D call uncertain. V lost 5 bases, J lost 1 base, and 6 bases lay in between. Germline CDR1 is LGHNA and CDR2 is YSLEER. This CDR3 comprises 13 residues. This CDR3 is CASSADSNQPQHF. As DNA, the CDR3 is TGCGCCAGCAGCGCCGACAGCAATCAGCCCCAGCATTTT.

This clonotype was seen many times. The rearrangement links TRBV5-1 to TRBJ2-3, with TRBD2 matching over 8 bases. The V gene's germline CDR1 is SGHRS and CDR2 YFSETQ. With V trimmed by 6 bases and J by 1 base, 4 bases remained unmatched. CDR3 length: 14 residues. CDR3 nucleotide sequence: TGCGCCAGCACCAGCGGGGGCCGCACAGATACGCAGTATTTT. Encoded protein: CASTSGGRTDTQYF.

This clonotype has ten or more counts. This chain links TRBV4-1 with TRBJ2-1, with 7 bases fitting TRBD2. The CDR3 spans 14 residues. Per the germline V gene, CDR1 is MGHRA and CDR2 is YSYEKL. The ends lost 2 bases at V and 7 bases at J; junction bases unmatched: 5. The CDR3 loop is CASSQRAGTNEQFF. CDR3 DNA sequence: TGCGCCAGCAGCCAACGAGCGGGGACTAATGAGCAGTTCTTC.

The CDR3 DNA reads as TGCGCCAGCAGCCAAGATGATCTGGCAGGGAGGTCAGATACGCAGTATTTT. Its translation is CASSQDDLAGRSDTQYF. The V gene is TRBV4-3, the J gene TRBJ2-3, with a weak D call TRBD2 (6 bases). CDR1 is LGHNA and CDR2 is YSLEER in the germline V gene. The ends were cut back, 0 bases at V and 4 bases at J, with 17 bases in the middle. There are 17 residues in the CDR3.

The rearrangement uses TRBV7-9 and TRBJ1-6; D not resolved. Germline CDR1 reads SEHNR; CDR2 reads FQNEAQ (reference sequence). The CDR3 is made up of 16 amino acids. The V end was cut by 3 bases, the J end by 4 bases, with 13 bases between. In nucleotides, the CDR3 is TGTGCCAGCAGCTTTTTTTCGGGCCGGTATAATTCACCCCTCCACTTT. Residues: CASSFFSGRYNSPLHF.

Ten or more counts support this clonotype. The rearrangement uses TRBV18 and TRBJ2-1; 9 bases fit TRBD1. Germline-derived CDR1 and CDR2 are KGHSH and LQKENI. CDR3 length: 15 residues. V was pared by 1 base and J by 6 bases, with 4 bases of the junction left unmatched. The CDR3 DNA reads as TGTGCCAGCTCACCACAAGGGACAGGGTTCAATGAGCAGTTCTTC. Translating it yields CASSPQGTGFNEQFF.

The rearrangement links TRBV20-1 to TRBJ2-3, with D perhaps TRBD1 or TRBD2 (5 bases each). This CDR3 contains 13 residues. Germline V gives CDR1 DFQATT, CDR2 SNEGSKA (reference sequence). V was clipped by 1 base and J by 6 bases, with 11 bases between them. CDR3 bases: TGCAGTGCTAGAGGGTGGGACCGGGATACGCAGTATTTT. Protein: CSARGWDRDTQYF.

This chain joins TRBV7-2 and TRBJ1-1; a possible D gene is TRBD1 (5 bases). Germline V gene data show CDR1 as SGHTA and CDR2 as FQGNSA. The CDR3 spans 13 residues. V lost 4 bases and J lost 6, with 12 bases in between. CDR3 sequence reads: CASSSREGPEAFF. CDR3 nucleotides: TGTGCCAGCAGCTCCAGGGAGGGCCCTGAAGCTTTCTTT.

This clonotype was detected a few times. This rearrangement joins TRBV10-2 to TRBJ1-5, with D perhaps matching TRBD1 (6 bases). With 0 bases removed from V and 7 bases from J, the gap between germline ends came to 16 bases. The CDR3 is 16 amino acids. Germline-derived CDR1 and CDR2 are WSHSY and SAAADI. CDR3 residues: CASSESGAHQSQPQHF. The DNA of the CDR3 is TGCGCCAGCAGTGAGTCGGGGGCACACCAGAGCCAGCCCCAGCATTTT.

This clonotype was recorded many times. The V and J genes are TRBV14 and TRBJ2-3; 9 nucleotides match TRBD1. V gave up 3 bases and J gave up 3 bases; unmatched junction bases: 7. Germline-derived CDR1 and CDR2 are SGHDN and FVKESK. The CDR3 extends over 16 amino acids. The chain's CDR3 is CASSQFLGQGTDTQYF. DNA for the CDR3: TGTGCCAGCAGCCAGTTTCTGGGACAGGGAACAGATACGCAGTATTTT.

This clonotype was counted at least ten times. The V and J genes are TRBV6-2 or TRBV6-3 and TRBJ1-6; the match to TRBD1 covers 9 bases. The V gene end was trimmed by 6 bases and the J gene end by 16 bases; junction bases not matched to a gene: 19. This CDR3 has 16 amino acids. From germline, CDR1 is MNHEY and CDR2 SVGEGT. The CDR3, as DNA: TGTGCCAGCAGAACCACGCGGGGGACAGGGTCTCCGGCACTCCACTTT. Residues: CASRTTRGTGSPALHF.

The chain is built from TRBV12-3 or TRBV12-4 and TRBJ2-2; D is ambiguous. The CDR3 consists of 17 residues. Deletions cut 6 bases from V and 0 bases from J, with 17 bases between. CDR3 in DNA: TGTGCCAGCAGCCAGCCCACGTGGGGTCCGAACACCGGGGAGCTGTTTTTT. Protein sequence: CASSQPTWGPNTGELFF.

This clonotype was detected many times. The CDR3 DNA follows: TGTGCCAGCACCGGTGGTAGGGAGGGCGGTCTTGGCTACACCTTC. Its translation is CASTGGREGGLGYTF. The chain employs TRBV12-3 or TRBV12-4 and TRBJ1-2; D remains unclear. The CDR3 has 15 residues. The germline V and J ends were trimmed by 7 bases and 7 bases, with 22 bases remaining between them.

This clonotype was picked up many times. The CDR3 protein is CASSQDWQAAFF. As DNA, the CDR3 is TGCGCCAGCAGCCAAGATTGGCAGGCGGCTTTCTTT. V usage is TRBV4-1 and J usage is TRBJ1-1; no reliable D call. From germline, CDR1 is MGHRA and CDR2 YSYEKL. This CDR3 has 12 amino acids. With 0 bases removed from V and 11 bases from J, the gap between germline ends came to 10 bases.

In this sample, this clonotype turned up many times. The V gene is TRBV12-3 or TRBV12-4, the J gene TRBJ2-7; 7 bases line up with TRBD1. The CDR3 length is 15 residues. V dropped 5 bases and J dropped 3; count of bases not matched to a gene: 10. In DNA, the CDR3 is TGTGCCAGCAGTCCGCGGACAGGCCCGCACTACGAGCAGTACTTC. Protein sequence: CASSPRTGPHYEQYF.

In this sample, this clonotype turned up many times. The chain employs TRBV7-2 and TRBJ1-1; TRBD1 is a possible D gene (5 bases). From germline, CDR1 is SGHTA and CDR2 FQGNSA. CDR3 length: 15 amino acids. Trimming removed 7 bases from V and 0 bases from J, with 15 bases in between. CDR3 coding DNA: TGTGCCAGCACCCTTCGAGGGGCCTTGAACACTGAAGCTTTCTTT. Protein sequence: CASTLRGALNTEAFF.

This clonotype was picked up many times. This chain uses TRBV7-2 with TRBJ2-1, with TRBD2 matching 8 bases. Germline V CDR1 and CDR2: SGHTA, FQGNSA. The CDR3 totals 15 residues. V shed 2 bases and J 4 bases; nucleotides not matched to a gene: 4. For the CDR3, the DNA is TGTGCCAGCAGCTTACAAGCGGGGGAATACAATGAGCAGTTCTTC. Protein sequence: CASSLQAGEYNEQFF.

Many counts were recorded for this clonotype. This chain joins TRBV4-3 and TRBJ1-2, with D perhaps TRBD1 (5 bases). CDR1 is LGHNA and CDR2 is YSLEER in the germline V gene. Trimming removed 0 bases at V and 5 bases at J, with 16 bases between. This CDR3 spans 16 amino acids. This CDR3 is CASSQEEPPKGYGYTF. Written as DNA, the CDR3 is TGCGCCAGCAGCCAAGAGGAACCTCCCAAGGGGTATGGCTACACCTTC.

This clonotype was recorded a few times. This chain links TRBV5-1 with TRBJ1-1; D may be TRBD1 (6 bases). CDR3 size: 15 residues. Deletions cut 3 bases from V and 1 base from J, with 13 bases between. Looked up from germline, CDR1 is SGHRS and CDR2 is YFSETQ. The CDR3 coding sequence is TGCGCCAGCAGCTCAATTCAGGGGTCGAACACTGAAGCTTTCTTT. This sequence encodes CASSSIQGSNTEAFF. Supplemented by reference TRBV5-1 and TRBJ1-1, the full variable domain reads KAGVTQTPRYLIKTRGQQVTLSCSPISGHRSVSWYQQTPGQGLQFLFEYFSETQRNKGNFPGRFSGRQFSNSRSEMNVSTLELGDSALYLCASSSIQGSNTEAFFGQGTRLTVV.

This clonotype was recorded a few times. CDR3 region: CSAGQGAQDIQYF. The DNA of the CDR3 is TGCAGTGCTGGACAGGGGGCTCAGGACATTCAGTACTTC. The J gene is TRBJ2-4, the V gene TRBV20-1; 11 nucleotides match TRBD1. The CDR3 loop spans 13 amino acids. CDR1 is DFQATT, CDR2 SNEGSKA, per germline (reference sequence). V gave up 5 bases and J gave up 8 bases; unmatched junction bases: 5.

This clonotype was counted at least ten times. CDR3: CASSSAALSSGNTIYF. The CDR3 coding sequence is TGCGCCAGCAGCTCGGCAGCATTGAGCTCTGGAAACACCATATATTTT. This chain joins TRBV5-1 and TRBJ1-3, with D unresolved. CDR3 length: 16 residues. Deletions cut 3 bases from V and 0 bases from J, with 13 bases between. The germline gives CDR1 SGHRS, CDR2 YFSETQ.

This clonotype has a count of ten or more. This rearrangement joins TRBV5-1 to TRBJ2-1, with 8 bases lining up with TRBD1. The CDR3 length is 15 residues. The J segment lost 8 bases and the V segment lost 4 bases, leaving 11 bases of the junction unmatched. Germline V gene data show CDR1 as SGHRS and CDR2 as YFSETQ. The CDR3 DNA sequence: TGCGCCAGCAGCCGGACAGGGTGGATGGAGGATGAGCAGTTCTTC. Translating gives CASSRTGWMEDEQFF.

The genes are TRBV24-1 and TRBJ1-2; no clear D gene. V lost 4 bases and J 8 bases, leaving 13 bases between the germline ends. This CDR3 comprises 13 residues. CDR1 is KGHDR, CDR2 SFDVKD, per germline. The CDR3 region has the DNA TGTGCCACCAGTGACGACTCGCGTAAGGGCTACACCTTC. Translation: CATSDDSRKGYTF.

This clonotype showed up many times. The chain links TRBV10-3 to TRBJ2-3, with 10 positions matching TRBD2. With V trimmed by 11 bases and J by 6 bases, 14 bases remained unmatched. Germline CDR1 is ENHRY and CDR2 is SYGVKD. The CDR3 runs 15 residues. The CDR3 here is CALSWERGGLDTQYF. For the CDR3, the DNA is TGTGCCTTAAGTTGGGAGCGGGGGGGCTTGGATACGCAGTATTTT.

The chain recombines TRBV2 with TRBJ1-2, with D perhaps matching TRBD1 (5 bases). The ends were cut back, 7 bases at V and 8 bases at J, with 17 bases in the middle. CDR3 size: 13 residues. Germline assignment: CDR1 SNHLY and CDR2 FYNNEI. Here the CDR3 reads CASMLEQGGGYTF. In DNA, the CDR3 is TGTGCCAGCATGCTGGAGCAGGGCGGAGGCTACACCTTC. The full variable domain, its missing parts supplied by reference TRBV2 and TRBJ1-2, is EPEVTQTPSHQVTQMGQEVILRCVPISNHLYFYWYRQILGQKVEFLVSFYNNEISEKSEIFDDQFSVERPDGSNFTLKIRSTKLEDSAMYFCASMLEQGGGYTFGSGTRLTVV.